The rows below give T cell receptor beta chains drawn from one sample of a study of blood T cell repertoires in COVID-19. Here immunoSEQ multiplex PCR was the method, and the copy in TCRdb shows in-frame clones only, minus some. The data hold over 150,000 clones, with 70% to 85% observed a single time. The sample comprised peripheral blood. The source is a human donor with acute or convalescent COVID-19. The donor label of this sample is uncertain. Both conserved end residues are part of each CDR3. The D gene is left open where the match is weak. Size is stated for part of the rows, as once, few or many counts, or as a class when the clone is expanded.

D	V	size	J	DNA	CDR3
TRBD2	TRBV10-3	few	TRBJ2-3	TGTGCCATCCTTGGGGGAGCGGGAGCAGATACGCAGTATTTT	CAILGGAGADTQYF
.	TRBV27	.	TRBJ1-1	TGTGCCAGCAGTTCGTTTGGGCAGGGGGCTTTCTTT	CASSSFGQGAFF
.	TRBV14	.	TRBJ2-1	TGTGCCAGCAGCCAAGTGCGGGGCTCCTACAATGAGCAGTTCTTC	CASSQVRGSYNEQFF
.	TRBV11-2	.	TRBJ1-5	TGTGCCAGCAGCTTAGATCGGGATCAGCCCCAGCATTTT	CASSLDRDQPQHF
.	TRBV7-3	few	TRBJ2-7	TGTGCCAGCAGCTTATACGGCGGGACTGACTACGAGCAGTACTTC	CASSLYGGTDYEQYF
.	TRBV27	.	TRBJ2-7	TGTGCCAGCAGTTTATTAGGCGGGCCCACCTACGAGCAGTACTTC	CASSLLGGPTYEQYF
TRBD2	TRBV28	.	TRBJ2-1	TGTGCCAGCAGCCGGGGACTAGCGGGTCTACACTCCTACAATGAGCAGTTCTTC	CASSRGLAGLHSYNEQFF
TRBD2	TRBV5-1	.	TRBJ2-1	TGCGCCAGCAGCTTGGAGAGCGGGAGGGCCCTTGAGCAGTTCTTC	CASSLESGRALEQFF
TRBD1	TRBV27	.	TRBJ1-5	TGTGCCAGCACCCAGGGGGCCCCAGTCGGGCAGCCCCAGCATTTT	CASTQGAPVGQPQHF
.	TRBV9	.	TRBJ1-1	TGTGCCAGCAGCTCGTCGGGAAGGACTGAAGCTTTCTTT	CASSSSGRTEAFF
TRBD2	TRBV18	.	TRBJ2-7	TGTGCCAGCTCACCGGGACTAACGTCCTACGAGCAGTACTTC	CASSPGLTSYEQYF
TRBD1	TRBV6-5	few	TRBJ2-7	TGTGCCAGCAAACGAGGACAGGGATCGTACGAGCAGTACTTC	CASKRGQGSYEQYF
.	TRBV7-2	.	TRBJ2-2	TGTGCCAGCAGCTTAGAGGGCTCAAGGGGGGGCACCGGGGAGCTGTTTTTT	CASSLEGSRGGTGELFF
.	TRBV30	few	TRBJ1-4	TGTGCCTGGAGGGGAAAAAACCGCCGGGGTAATGAAAAACTGTTTTTT	CAWRGKNRRGNEKLFF
.	TRBV4-3	.	TRBJ2-1	TGCGCCAGCAGCCAAGAAGTCCTACGGGGAAGCTCCTACAATGAGCAGTTCTTC	CASSQEVLRGSSYNEQFF
TRBD2	TRBV13	.	TRBJ2-2	TGTGCCAGCAGCCCGCCTTCCGTAGCGGGAGGGCCCGGGGAGCTGTTTTTT	CASSPPSVAGGPGELFF
.	TRBV14	.	TRBJ1-1	TGTGCCAGCAGCCAAGCTTGGGGGGTGATTGACACTGAAGCTTTCTTT	CASSQAWGVIDTEAFF
TRBD1	TRBV12-3/TRBV12-4	.	TRBJ1-2	TGTGCCAGCAGCATACAGGGGGCCTATGGCTACACCTTC	CASSIQGAYGYTF
TRBD2	TRBV7-2	.	TRBJ2-7	TGTGCCAGCAGCCCCCGGGGTAGCGGGAGTTACGAGCAGTACTTC	CASSPRGSGSYEQYF
TRBD1	TRBV4-1	once	TRBJ1-2	TGCGCCAGCAGCCAAGTTGGACAGGACTATGGCTACACCTTC	CASSQVGQDYGYTF
TRBD2	TRBV5-6	.	TRBJ2-1	TGTGCCAGCAGCCTTGCTAGCGGGAGGGCCTGGGAGCAGTTCTTC	CASSLASGRAWEQFF
TRBD1	TRBV9	.	TRBJ2-1	TGTGCCAGCAGCGGACGCCCCTCCGAGGACAGGGGTACGCATGAGCAGTTCTTC	CASSGRPSEDRGTHEQFF
.	TRBV27	.	TRBJ2-3	TGTGCCAGCAGTTTACCAGGGCTCCCAGATACGCAGTATTTT	CASSLPGLPDTQYF
TRBD2	TRBV28	.	TRBJ2-1	TGTGCCAGCAGTTTCGCGACTAGCGGGAATTATGAGCAGTTCTTC	CASSFATSGNYEQFF
TRBD1	TRBV3-1/TRBV3-2	few	TRBJ2-2	TGTGCCAGCAGCCCGGCCCCGGGACAGGGGAGGTCCGGGGAGCTGTTTTTT	CASSPAPGQGRSGELFF
.	TRBV10-3	.	TRBJ2-2	TGTGCCATCAGTGGACAGGCTAACACCGGGGAGCTGTTTTTT	CAISGQANTGELFF
TRBD2	TRBV6-5	.	TRBJ2-1	TGTGCCAGCAGACCTACTAGCGGGGTCTACAATGAGCAGTTCTTC	CASRPTSGVYNEQFF
TRBD1	TRBV25-1	.	TRBJ2-3	TGTGCCAGCAGTGAGGTCAGGGGGCAAGCAGATACGCAGTATTTT	CASSEVRGQADTQYF
TRBD1	TRBV27	.	TRBJ2-2	TGTGCCAGCAGTGCCTCCGGGACAGCTAACACCGGGGAGCTGTTTTTT	CASSASGTANTGELFF
.	TRBV28	.	TRBJ2-7	TGTGCCAGCAGTTTAGACTATGCCCCCTACGAGCAGTACTTC	CASSLDYAPYEQYF
.	TRBV7-9	.	TRBJ2-7	TGTGCCAGCAGCTTAGAACCGTCTAGCGAGCAGTACTTC	CASSLEPSSEQYF
.	TRBV7-3	.	TRBJ1-2	TGTGCCAGCAGCTTAAGGGGGGAAGGTGGCTACACCTTC	CASSLRGEGGYTF
TRBD1	TRBV27	once	TRBJ2-1	TGTGCCAGCAGTTTTGACAGGGGAGACAATGAGCAGTTCTTC	CASSFDRGDNEQFF
.	TRBV5-1	.	TRBJ1-4	TGCGCCAGCAGCATCAGGGCGTTGACTAATGAAAAACTGTTTTTT	CASSIRALTNEKLFF
.	TRBV27	.	TRBJ2-7	TGTGCCAGCGGGAGGTATCCCTACGAGCAGTACTTC	CASGRYPYEQYF
TRBD1	TRBV5-1	.	TRBJ2-5	TGCGCCAGCAGAGAGCGGACAGGGCTCGAAGAGACCCAGTACTTC	CASRERTGLEETQYF
TRBD1	TRBV7-9	.	TRBJ1-1	TGTGCCAGCAGCACCACGCTTCCCGGGACAGGCTTTTCTGAAGCTTTCTTT	CASSTTLPGTGFSEAFF
TRBD2	TRBV6-5	.	TRBJ2-1	TGTGCCAGCTCCGCGGGAGTTCCCGGTGAGCAGTTCTTC	CASSAGVPGEQFF
TRBD2	TRBV5-1	.	TRBJ2-1	TGCGCCAGCAGCCCCTATAGCGGGAGATTTAAAGCCTACAATGAGCAGTTCTTC	CASSPYSGRFKAYNEQFF
TRBD1	TRBV5-1	.	TRBJ1-2	TGCGCCAGCAGCTCAGGGACAGTCTCGCATGGCTACACCTTC	CASSSGTVSHGYTF
TRBD1	TRBV28	.	TRBJ1-2	TGTGCCAGCACCCGGGACAGCCTTCTAACTAACTATGGCTACACCTTC	CASTRDSLLTNYGYTF
TRBD2	TRBV19	.	TRBJ2-1	TGTGCCAGTAGTATAGAACGGACTAGCCGTTACAATGAGCAGTTCTTC	CASSIERTSRYNEQFF
.	TRBV5-6	.	TRBJ2-1	TGTGCCAGCAGCGTATACAATGAGCAGTTCTTC	CASSVYNEQFF
.	TRBV27	.	TRBJ1-1	TGTGCCAGCAGTTTATCGTGGAGAGGGGGTGAAGCTTTCTTT	CASSLSWRGGEAFF
.	TRBV3-1/TRBV3-2	few	TRBJ2-7	TGTGCCAGCAGCCAAAACCGGTGGTTACAGTCCCACGAGCAGTACTTC	CASSQNRWLQSHEQYF
.	TRBV25-1	.	TRBJ1-1	TGTGCCAGCAGTCCCCGTGGGCAGGGGAACACTGAAGCTTTCTTT	CASSPRGQGNTEAFF
.	TRBV9	.	TRBJ2-3	TGTGCCAGCAGCGTAGACGGGAAGGAGACAGATACGCAGTATTTT	CASSVDGKETDTQYF
.	TRBV13	.	TRBJ1-2	TGTGCCAGCAGCTTAGTAAGGGACACGGGGTATGGCTACACCTTC	CASSLVRDTGYGYTF
.	TRBV25-1	.	TRBJ2-7	TGTGCCAGCAGTGAATCCTTCGTCTACGAGCAGTACTTC	CASSESFVYEQYF
TRBD2	TRBV30	.	TRBJ2-5	TGTGCCTGGAGTCCTGTCGGGGGGAAAGAGACCCAGTACTTC	CAWSPVGGKETQYF
TRBD1	TRBV7-9	.	TRBJ1-3	TGTGCCAGCAGCTTAAAGACAGGGGCTGGAAACACCATATATTTT	CASSLKTGAGNTIYF
TRBD2	TRBV27	.	TRBJ2-5	TGTGCCAGCAGTTCCCCTGCTGGACTAGCCCAAGAGACCCAGTACTTC	CASSSPAGLAQETQYF
TRBD1	TRBV5-6	.	TRBJ1-5	TGTGCCAGCCAACCGGGACAGGTATCGGATTGGAGCAATCAGCCCCAGCATTTT	CASQPGQVSDWSNQPQHF
TRBD1	TRBV9	.	TRBJ1-3	TGTGCCAGCAGCGTAGGACAGGGTGGAAACACCATATATTTT	CASSVGQGGNTIYF
TRBD2	TRBV5-4	.	TRBJ2-4	TGTGCCAGCAGCGTGTATCCGGGAGGGGGGACAAGCATTCAGTACTTC	CASSVYPGGGTSIQYF
TRBD1	TRBV11-2	.	TRBJ2-7	TGTGCCAGCAGCTTCGACAGGGCGGCCTACGAGCAGTACTTC	CASSFDRAAYEQYF
TRBD1	TRBV2	few	TRBJ2-5	TGTGCCAGCTACTACGGGACAGGGGCGTCCCAGTACTTC	CASYYGTGASQYF
TRBD1	TRBV5-4	.	TRBJ1-3	TGTGCCAGCAGCGGTACAGGGGAACCCTCTGGAAACACCATATATTTT	CASSGTGEPSGNTIYF
.	TRBV5-5	.	TRBJ2-2	TGTGCCAGCAGCTTGGTTGGAGCGACCGGGGAGCTGTTTTTT	CASSLVGATGELFF
.	TRBV9	.	TRBJ2-3	TGTGCCAGCAGCGTAGTGGAGCTCGGTAGCACAGATACGCAGTATTTT	CASSVVELGSTDTQYF